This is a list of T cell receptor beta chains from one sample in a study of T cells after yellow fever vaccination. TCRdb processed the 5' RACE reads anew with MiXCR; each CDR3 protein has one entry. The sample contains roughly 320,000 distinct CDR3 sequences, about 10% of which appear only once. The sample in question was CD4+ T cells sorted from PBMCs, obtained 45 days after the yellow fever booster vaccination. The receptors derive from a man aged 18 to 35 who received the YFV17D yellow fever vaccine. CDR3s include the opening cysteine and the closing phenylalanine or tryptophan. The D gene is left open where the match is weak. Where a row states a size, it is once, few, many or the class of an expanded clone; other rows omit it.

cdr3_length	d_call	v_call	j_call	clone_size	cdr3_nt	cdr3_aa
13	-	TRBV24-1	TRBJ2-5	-	TGTGCCACCAGTGTTGGGGTACCGGAGACCCAGTACTTC	CATSVGVPETQYF
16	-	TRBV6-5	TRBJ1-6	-	TGTGCCAGCAGGTCCAACAGGTGGGGGGCAAGTTCACCCCTCCACTTT	CASRSNRWGASSPLHF
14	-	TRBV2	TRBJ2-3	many	TGTGCCAGCAGTTTAGGGGGACTCACAGATACGCAGTATTTT	CASSLGGLTDTQYF
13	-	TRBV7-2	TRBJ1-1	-	TGTGCCAGCACCTTGTTAGGGGACACTGAAGCTTTCTTT	CASTLLGDTEAFF
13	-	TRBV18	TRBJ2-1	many	TGTGCCAGCTCACGGGCGGACTCAAGGGAGCAGTTCTTC	CASSRADSREQFF
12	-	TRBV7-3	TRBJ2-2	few	TGTGCCAGCAGACCTAGCGCCGGGGAGCTGTTTTTT	CASRPSAGELFF
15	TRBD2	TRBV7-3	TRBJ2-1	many	TGTGCCAGCAGCCCGGATGGCGGGGGGGCCCGGGAGCAGTTCTTC	CASSPDGGGAREQFF
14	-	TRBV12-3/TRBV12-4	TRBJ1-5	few	TGTGCCAGCAGATTGGACGGACGCGGCCAGCCCCAGCATTTT	CASRLDGRGQPQHF
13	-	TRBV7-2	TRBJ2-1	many	TGTGCCAGCAGCCCCCCCTCCTACAATGAGCAGTTCTTC	CASSPPSYNEQFF
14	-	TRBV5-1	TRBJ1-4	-	TGCGCCAGCAGCGGGGACACCGGGGGTGAAAAACTGTTTTTT	CASSGDTGGEKLFF
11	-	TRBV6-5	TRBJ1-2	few	TGTGCCAGCAGGTTTAACTATGGCTACACCTTC	CASRFNYGYTF
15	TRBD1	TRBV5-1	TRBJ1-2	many	TGCGCCAGCAGCTTGGGGTCAGGGGGCACCTATGGCTACACCTTC	CASSLGSGGTYGYTF
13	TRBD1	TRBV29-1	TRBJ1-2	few	TGCAGCGGCGAGGGACAGGGGAACTATGGCTACACCTTC	CSGEGQGNYGYTF
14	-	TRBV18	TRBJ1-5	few	TGTGCCAGCTCACCGTCAACCGGTTACCAGCCCCAGCATTTT	CASSPSTGYQPQHF
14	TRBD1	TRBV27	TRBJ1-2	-	TGTGCCAGCAGACCCGGACAGGGGGCATCTGGCTACACCTTC	CASRPGQGASGYTF
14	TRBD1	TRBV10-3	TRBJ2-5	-	TGTGCCATCAGTGGGACAGGGATTGGGGAGACCCAGTACTTC	CAISGTGIGETQYF
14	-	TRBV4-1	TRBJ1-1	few	TGCGCCAGCAGCCAAGTGAATGGAAACACTGAAGCTTTCTTT	CASSQVNGNTEAFF
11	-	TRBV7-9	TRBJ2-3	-	TGTGCCAGCAGCAATTCAGATACGCAGTATTTT	CASSNSDTQYF